This T cell receptor beta chain is drawn from a study of T cell responses to AZD1222 COVID-19 vaccine. General study findings and limits: Females made up more of the donors, who were largely white British, and clonal diversity may have come out too low.

The table came from immunoSEQ multiplex PCR; TCRdb's copy has only in-frame clones and leaves some out. Counted here are about 89,000 clones, about 89% occurring once; the ten biggest clones make up roughly 5%. With respect to this clone: What it binds is not known.

The CDR3 extends over 15 amino acids. Losses at the gene ends were 2 bases for V and 6 bases for J; bases not matched to a gene: 5. From germline, CDR1 is SGHTA and CDR2 FQGNSA. Sequencing used peripheral blood, obtained 28 days after the second AZD1222 dose. The sequence was collected from an adult who received the AZD1222 COVID-19 vaccine. The chain carries TRBV7-2 and TRBJ2-1; 9 nucleotides line up with TRBD2. The CDR3 loop is CASSLTGLAINEQFF. As DNA, the CDR3 is TGTGCCAGCAGCTTAACAGGACTAGCGATCAATGAGCAGTTCTTC.